The entry that follows covers one T cell receptor (beta chain) sequence. Together with a sample-barcoded 5' primer, a J-beta primer mix was included in a second PCR lasting about 6 to 12 cycles. Sequencing recovered at least 3 million CDR3-containing paired-end reads from each sample. A single record per CDR3 protein comes from TCRdb applying MiXCR to the 5' RACE reads. The profile covers about 1.1 million distinct CDR3 sequences, with around two fifths appearing a single time and 13% taken by the ten largest. Trimming left V 3 bases short and J 1 base short, with 15 bases between. Germline lookup yields CDR1 ENHRY and CDR2 SYGVKD. The CDR3 length is 16 residues. These data come from a study of blood T cells in healthy people across ages.

Sequencing input: blood. The sequence derives from a man aged 18 to 29 in good health. This chain uses TRBV10-3 with TRBJ2-5, with D possibly TRBD2 on 6 matching bases. Written as DNA, the CDR3 is TGTGCCATCAGTGAAGTAGGCGGGATCCCCCAAGAGACCCAGTACTTC. This translates into CAISEVGGIPQETQYF.